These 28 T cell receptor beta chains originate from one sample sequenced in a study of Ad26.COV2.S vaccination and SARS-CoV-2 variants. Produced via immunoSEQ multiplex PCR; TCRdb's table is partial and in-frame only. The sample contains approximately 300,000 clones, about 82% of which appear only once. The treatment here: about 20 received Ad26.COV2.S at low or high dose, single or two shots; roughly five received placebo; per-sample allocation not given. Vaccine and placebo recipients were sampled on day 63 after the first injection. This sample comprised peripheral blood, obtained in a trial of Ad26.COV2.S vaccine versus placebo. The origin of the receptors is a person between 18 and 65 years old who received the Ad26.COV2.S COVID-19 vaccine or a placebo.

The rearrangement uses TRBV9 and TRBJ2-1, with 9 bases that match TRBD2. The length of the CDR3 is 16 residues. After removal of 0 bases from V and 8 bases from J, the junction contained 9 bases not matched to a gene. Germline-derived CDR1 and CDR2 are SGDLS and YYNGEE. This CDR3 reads CASSVGLSGGQYEQFF. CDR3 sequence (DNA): TGTGCCAGCAGCGTAGGTCTTAGCGGGGGTCAATATGAGCAGTTCTTC.

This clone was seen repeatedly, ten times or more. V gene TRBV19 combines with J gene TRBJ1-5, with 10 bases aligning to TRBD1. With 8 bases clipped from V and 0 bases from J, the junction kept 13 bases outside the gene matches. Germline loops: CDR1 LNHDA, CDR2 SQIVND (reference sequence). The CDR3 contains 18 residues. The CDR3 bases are TGTGCCAGTGGCCCCAATAGCGGGACAGGGGTTAGCAATCAGCCCCAGCATTTT. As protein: CASGPNSGTGVSNQPQHF.

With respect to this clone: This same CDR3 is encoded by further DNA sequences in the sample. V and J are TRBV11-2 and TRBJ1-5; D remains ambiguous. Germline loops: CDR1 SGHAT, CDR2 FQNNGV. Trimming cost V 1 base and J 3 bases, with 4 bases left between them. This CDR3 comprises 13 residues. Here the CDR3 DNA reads TGTGCCAGCAGCTTAGGGGTCAATCAGCCCCAGCATTTT. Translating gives CASSLGVNQPQHF.

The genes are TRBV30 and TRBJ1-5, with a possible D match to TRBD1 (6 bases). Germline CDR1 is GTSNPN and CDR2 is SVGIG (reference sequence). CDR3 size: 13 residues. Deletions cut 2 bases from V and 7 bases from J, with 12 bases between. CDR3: CAWSMGAGQPQHF. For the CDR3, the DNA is TGTGCCTGGAGTATGGGGGCAGGACAGCCCCAGCATTTT.

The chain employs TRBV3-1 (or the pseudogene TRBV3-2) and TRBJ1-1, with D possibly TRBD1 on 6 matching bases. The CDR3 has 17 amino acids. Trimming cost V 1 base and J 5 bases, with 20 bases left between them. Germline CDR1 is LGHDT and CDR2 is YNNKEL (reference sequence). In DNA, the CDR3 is TGTGCCAGCAGCCAAGGTTTCACCAGGGGCCGGAGGACTGAAGCTTTCTTT. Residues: CASSQGFTRGRRTEAFF.

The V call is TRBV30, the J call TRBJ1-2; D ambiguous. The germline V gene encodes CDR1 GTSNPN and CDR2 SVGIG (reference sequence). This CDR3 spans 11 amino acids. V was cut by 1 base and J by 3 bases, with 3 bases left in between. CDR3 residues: CAWSGDYGYTF. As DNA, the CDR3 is TGTGCCTGGAGTGGAGACTATGGCTACACCTTC.

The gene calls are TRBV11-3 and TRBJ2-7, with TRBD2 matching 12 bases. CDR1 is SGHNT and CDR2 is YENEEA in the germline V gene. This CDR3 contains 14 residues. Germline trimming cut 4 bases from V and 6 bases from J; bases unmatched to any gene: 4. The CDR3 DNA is TGTGCCAGCAGCTCCGGACTAGCGGGGTCCGAGCAGTACTTC. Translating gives CASSSGLAGSEQYF.

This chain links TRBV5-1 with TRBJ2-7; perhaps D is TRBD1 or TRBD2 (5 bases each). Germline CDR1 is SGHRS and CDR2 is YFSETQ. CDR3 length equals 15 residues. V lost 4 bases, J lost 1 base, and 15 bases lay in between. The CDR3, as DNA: TGCGCCAGCAGCGCACTCGGGGCCCAATCCTACGAGCAGTACTTC. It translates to CASSALGAQSYEQYF.

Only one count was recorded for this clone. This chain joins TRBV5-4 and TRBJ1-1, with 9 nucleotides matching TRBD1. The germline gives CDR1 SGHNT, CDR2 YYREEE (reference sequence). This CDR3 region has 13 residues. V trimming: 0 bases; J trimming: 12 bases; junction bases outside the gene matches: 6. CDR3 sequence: CASSLVGQGVTFF. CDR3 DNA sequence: TGTGCCAGCAGCTTGGTGGGACAGGGTGTAACTTTCTTT.

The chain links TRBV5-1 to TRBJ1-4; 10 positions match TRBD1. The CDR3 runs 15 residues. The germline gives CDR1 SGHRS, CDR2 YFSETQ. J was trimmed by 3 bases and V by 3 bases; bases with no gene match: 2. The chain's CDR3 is CASSSGTGANEKLFF. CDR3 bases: TGCGCCAGCAGCTCCGGGACAGGGGCTAATGAAAAACTGTTTTTT. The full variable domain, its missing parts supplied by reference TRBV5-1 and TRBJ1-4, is KAGVTQTPRYLIKTRGQQVTLSCSPISGHRSVSWYQQTPGQGLQFLFEYFSETQRNKGNFPGRFSGRQFSNSRSEMNVSTLELGDSALYLCASSSGTGANEKLFFGSGTQLSVL.

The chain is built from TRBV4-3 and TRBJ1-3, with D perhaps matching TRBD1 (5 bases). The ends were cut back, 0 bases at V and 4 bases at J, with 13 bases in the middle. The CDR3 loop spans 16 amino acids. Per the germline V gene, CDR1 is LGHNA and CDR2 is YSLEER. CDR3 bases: TGCGCCAGCAGCCAAGAATGGGATGGGGCCGGAAACACCATATATTTT. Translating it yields CASSQEWDGAGNTIYF.

The CDR3: CASRATAESYNEQFF. CDR3 in DNA: TGTGCCAGCAGAGCCACAGCAGAATCCTACAATGAGCAGTTCTTC. The chain uses TRBV3-1 (or the pseudogene TRBV3-2) and TRBJ2-1, with unresolved D. The length of the CDR3 is 15 residues. The germline V gene has CDR1 LGHDT and CDR2 YNNKEL (reference sequence). Trimming stripped 6 bases from V and 1 base from J, with 13 bases between.

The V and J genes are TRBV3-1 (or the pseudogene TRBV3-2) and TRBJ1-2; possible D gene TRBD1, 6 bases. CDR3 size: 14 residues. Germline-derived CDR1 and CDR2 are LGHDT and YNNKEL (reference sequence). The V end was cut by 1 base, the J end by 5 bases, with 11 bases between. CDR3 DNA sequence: TGTGCCAGCAGCCAAGGAGGGGGTGCTTATGGCTACACCTTC. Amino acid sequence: CASSQGGGAYGYTF.

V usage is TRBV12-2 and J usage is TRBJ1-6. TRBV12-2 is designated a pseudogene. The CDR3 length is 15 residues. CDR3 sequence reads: CASRFAGLGNSPLHF. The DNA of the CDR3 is TGTGCAAGTCGCTTTGCTGGGTTAGGAAATTCACCCCTCCACTTT.

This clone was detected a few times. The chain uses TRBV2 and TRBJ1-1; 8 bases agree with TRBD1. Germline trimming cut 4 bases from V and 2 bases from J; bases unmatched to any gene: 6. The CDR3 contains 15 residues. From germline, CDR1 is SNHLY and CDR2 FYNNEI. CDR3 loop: CASSASRGQNTEAFF. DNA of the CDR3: TGTGCCAGCAGTGCTTCCAGGGGGCAAAACACTGAAGCTTTCTTT.

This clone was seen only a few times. CDR3 coding DNA: TGTGCCAGTAGTAGCATCTGGGACAGCCAAAGAGCCACCTACGAGCAGTACTTC. It codes for CASSSIWDSQRATYEQYF. The chain recombines TRBV19 with TRBJ2-7; 7 nucleotides align to TRBD1. The length of the CDR3 is 18 residues. The V gene's germline CDR1 is LNHDA and CDR2 SQIVND (reference sequence). V lost 4 bases, J lost 2 bases, and 17 bases stayed unmatched.

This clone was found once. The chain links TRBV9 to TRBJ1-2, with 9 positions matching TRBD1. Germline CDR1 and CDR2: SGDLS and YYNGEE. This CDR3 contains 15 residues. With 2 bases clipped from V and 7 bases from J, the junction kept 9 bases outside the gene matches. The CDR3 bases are TGTGCCAGCAGCGTTAACCACAGGGGGCTCGTTGGCTACACCTTC. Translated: CASSVNHRGLVGYTF.

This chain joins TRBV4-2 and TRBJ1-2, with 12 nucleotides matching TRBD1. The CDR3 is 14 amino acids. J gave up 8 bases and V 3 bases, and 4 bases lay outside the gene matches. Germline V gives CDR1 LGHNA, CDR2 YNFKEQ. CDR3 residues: CASSQGQGAGGYTF. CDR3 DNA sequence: TGTGCCAGCAGCCAGGGACAGGGGGCAGGAGGCTACACCTTC.

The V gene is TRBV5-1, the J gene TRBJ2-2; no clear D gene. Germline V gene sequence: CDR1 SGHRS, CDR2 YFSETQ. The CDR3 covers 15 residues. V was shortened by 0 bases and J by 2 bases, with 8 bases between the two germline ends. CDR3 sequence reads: CASSLVGINTGELFF. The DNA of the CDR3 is TGCGCCAGCAGCTTGGTGGGGATAAACACCGGGGAGCTGTTTTTT.

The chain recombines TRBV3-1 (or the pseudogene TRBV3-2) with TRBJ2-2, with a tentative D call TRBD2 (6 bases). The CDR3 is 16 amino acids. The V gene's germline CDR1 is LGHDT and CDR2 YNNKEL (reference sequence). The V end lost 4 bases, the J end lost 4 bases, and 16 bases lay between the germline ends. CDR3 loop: CASSPSGWGGTGELFF. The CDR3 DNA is TGTGCCAGCAGCCCTTCCGGGTGGGGAGGCACCGGGGAGCTGTTTTTT.

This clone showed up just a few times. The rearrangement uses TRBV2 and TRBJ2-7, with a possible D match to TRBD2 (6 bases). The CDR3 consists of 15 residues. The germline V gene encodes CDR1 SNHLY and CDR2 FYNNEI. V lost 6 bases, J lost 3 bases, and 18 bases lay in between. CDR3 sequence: CASSPTGTQDYEQYF. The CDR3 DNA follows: TGTGCCAGCAGCCCCACCGGGACTCAAGACTACGAGCAGTACTTC.

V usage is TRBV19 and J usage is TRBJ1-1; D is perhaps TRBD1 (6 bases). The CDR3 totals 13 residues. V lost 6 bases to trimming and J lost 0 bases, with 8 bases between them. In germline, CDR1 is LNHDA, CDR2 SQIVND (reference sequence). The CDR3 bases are TGTGCCAGTAGAAGGGGGATGAACACTGAAGCTTTCTTT. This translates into CASRRGMNTEAFF. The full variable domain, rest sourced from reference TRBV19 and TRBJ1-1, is DGGITQSPKYLFRKEGQNVTLSCEQNLNHDAMYWYRQDPGQGLRLIYYSQIVNDFQKGDIAEGYSVSREKKESFPLTVTSAQKNPTAFYLCASRRGMNTEAFFGQGTRLTVV.

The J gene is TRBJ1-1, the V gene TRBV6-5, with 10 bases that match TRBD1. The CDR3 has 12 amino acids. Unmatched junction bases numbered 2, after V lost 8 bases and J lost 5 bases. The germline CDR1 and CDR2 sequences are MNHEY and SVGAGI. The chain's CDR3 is CASGTGVTEAFF. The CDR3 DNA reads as TGTGCCAGCGGGACAGGGGTTACTGAAGCTTTCTTT.

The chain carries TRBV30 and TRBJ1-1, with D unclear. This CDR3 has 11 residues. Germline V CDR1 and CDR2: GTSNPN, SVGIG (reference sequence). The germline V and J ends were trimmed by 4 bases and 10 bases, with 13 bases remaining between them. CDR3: CAWNTRARAFF. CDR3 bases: TGTGCCTGGAACACTCGGGCAAGAGCTTTCTTT.

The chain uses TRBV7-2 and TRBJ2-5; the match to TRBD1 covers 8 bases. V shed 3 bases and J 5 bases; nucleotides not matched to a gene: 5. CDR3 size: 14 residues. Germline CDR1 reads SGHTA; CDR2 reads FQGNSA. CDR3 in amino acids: CASSLATGGETQYF. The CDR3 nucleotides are TGTGCCAGCAGCTTGGCCACAGGGGGGGAGACCCAGTACTTC. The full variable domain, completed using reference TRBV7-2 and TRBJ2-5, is GAGVSQSPSNKVTEKGKDVELRCDPISGHTALYWYRQSLGQGLEFLIYFQGNSAPDKSGLPSDRFSAERTGGSVSTLTIQRTQQEDSAVYLCASSLATGGETQYFGPGTRLLVL.

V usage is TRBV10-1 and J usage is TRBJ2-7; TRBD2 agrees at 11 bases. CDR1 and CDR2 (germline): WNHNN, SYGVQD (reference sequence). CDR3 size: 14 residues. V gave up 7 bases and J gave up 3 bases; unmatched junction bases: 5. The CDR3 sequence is CASIPGTSGYEQYF. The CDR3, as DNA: TGCGCCAGCATCCCCGGGACTAGCGGCTACGAGCAGTACTTC.

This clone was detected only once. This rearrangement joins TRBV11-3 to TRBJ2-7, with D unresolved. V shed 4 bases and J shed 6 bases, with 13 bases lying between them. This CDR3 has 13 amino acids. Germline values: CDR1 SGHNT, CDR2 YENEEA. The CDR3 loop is CASSYTVGLEQYF. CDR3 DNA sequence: TGTGCCAGCAGCTACACGGTTGGGCTCGAGCAGTACTTC.

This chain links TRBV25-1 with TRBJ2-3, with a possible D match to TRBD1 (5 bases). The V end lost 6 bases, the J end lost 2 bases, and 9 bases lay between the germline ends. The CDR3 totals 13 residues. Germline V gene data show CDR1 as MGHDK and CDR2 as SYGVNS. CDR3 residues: CASRDIPTDTQYF. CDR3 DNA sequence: TGTGCCAGCAGGGACATACCCACAGATACGCAGTATTTT.